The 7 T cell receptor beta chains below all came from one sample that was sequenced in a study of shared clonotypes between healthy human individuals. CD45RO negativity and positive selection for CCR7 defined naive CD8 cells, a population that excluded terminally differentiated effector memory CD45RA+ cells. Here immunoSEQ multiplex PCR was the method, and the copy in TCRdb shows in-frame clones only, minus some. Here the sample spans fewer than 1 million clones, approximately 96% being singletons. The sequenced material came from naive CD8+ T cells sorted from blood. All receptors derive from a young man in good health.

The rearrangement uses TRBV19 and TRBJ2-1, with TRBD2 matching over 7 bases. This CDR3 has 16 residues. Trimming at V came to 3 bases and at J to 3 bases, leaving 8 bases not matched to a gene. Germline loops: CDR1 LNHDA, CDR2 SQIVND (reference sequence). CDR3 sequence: CASSILLSSGYNEQFF. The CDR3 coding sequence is TGTGCCAGTAGTATCCTTCTGTCTAGCGGCTACAATGAGCAGTTCTTC.

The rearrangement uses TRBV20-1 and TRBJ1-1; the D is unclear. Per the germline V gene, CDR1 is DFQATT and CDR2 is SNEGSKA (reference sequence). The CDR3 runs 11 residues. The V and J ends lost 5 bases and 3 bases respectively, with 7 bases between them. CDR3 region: CSAGTYTEAFF. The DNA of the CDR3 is TGCAGTGCTGGTACCTACACTGAAGCTTTCTTT.

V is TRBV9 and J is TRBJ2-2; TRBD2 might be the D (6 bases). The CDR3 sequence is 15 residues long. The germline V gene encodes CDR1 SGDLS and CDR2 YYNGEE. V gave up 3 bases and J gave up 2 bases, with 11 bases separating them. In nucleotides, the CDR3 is TGTGCCAGCAGCGGGGACTCTTTTAACACCGGGGAGCTGTTTTTT. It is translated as CASSGDSFNTGELFF.

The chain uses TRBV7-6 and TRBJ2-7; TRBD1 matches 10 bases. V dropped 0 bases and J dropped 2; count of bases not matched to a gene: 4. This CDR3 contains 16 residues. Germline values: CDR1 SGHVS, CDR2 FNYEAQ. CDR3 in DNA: TGTGCCAGCAGCTTAGCCAGGACAGGGGGAACCTACGAGCAGTACTTC. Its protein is CASSLARTGGTYEQYF.

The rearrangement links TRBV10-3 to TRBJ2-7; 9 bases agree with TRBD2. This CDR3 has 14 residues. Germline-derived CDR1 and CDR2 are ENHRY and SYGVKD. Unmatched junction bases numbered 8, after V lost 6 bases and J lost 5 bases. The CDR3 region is CAIRGASGKDEQYF. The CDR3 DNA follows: TGTGCCATCAGGGGGGCTAGCGGGAAGGACGAGCAGTACTTC.

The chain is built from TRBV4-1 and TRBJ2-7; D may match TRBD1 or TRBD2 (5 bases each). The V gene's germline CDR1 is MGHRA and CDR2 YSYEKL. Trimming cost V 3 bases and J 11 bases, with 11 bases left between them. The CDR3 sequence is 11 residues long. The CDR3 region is CASSQAGTKYF. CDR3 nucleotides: TGCGCCAGCAGCCAGGCAGGGACGAAGTACTTC.

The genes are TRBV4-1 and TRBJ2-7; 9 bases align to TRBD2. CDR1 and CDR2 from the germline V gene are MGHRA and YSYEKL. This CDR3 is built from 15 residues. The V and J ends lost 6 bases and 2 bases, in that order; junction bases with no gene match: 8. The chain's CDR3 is CASSPLAGDAYEQYF. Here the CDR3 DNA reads TGCGCCAGCAGTCCACTAGCGGGTGACGCCTACGAGCAGTACTTC.